This TCR beta chain is from a study of shared clonotypes between healthy human individuals. Study-level findings and limits: Roughly 5% of naive CD4 clonotypes were shared across four donors.

A deep-level run was used for the assay. Assay: immunoSEQ multiplex PCR; the TCRdb copy retains only in-frame clones and omits some. The repertoire includes approximately 1.5 million clones, about 98.5% of them detected once, and about 0.35% sits in the top ten. With regard to this clone: Its antigen is not known.

The V and J ends lost 0 bases and 7 bases, in that order; junction bases with no gene match: 6. CDR1 and CDR2 from the germline V gene are SGHRS and YFSETQ. This CDR3 comprises 15 residues. The clonotype was recovered from a man aged 25 to 40 in good health. Sequencing was performed on naive CD4+ T cells sorted from blood. Subset noted: CD45RA+ positively selected. The rearrangement joins TRBV5-1 to TRBJ2-1; 8 bases line up with TRBD1. CDR3 sequence (DNA): TGCGCCAGCAGCTTGGGACAGGGGATAAGGAATGAGCAGTTCTTC. It translates to CASSLGQGIRNEQFF.